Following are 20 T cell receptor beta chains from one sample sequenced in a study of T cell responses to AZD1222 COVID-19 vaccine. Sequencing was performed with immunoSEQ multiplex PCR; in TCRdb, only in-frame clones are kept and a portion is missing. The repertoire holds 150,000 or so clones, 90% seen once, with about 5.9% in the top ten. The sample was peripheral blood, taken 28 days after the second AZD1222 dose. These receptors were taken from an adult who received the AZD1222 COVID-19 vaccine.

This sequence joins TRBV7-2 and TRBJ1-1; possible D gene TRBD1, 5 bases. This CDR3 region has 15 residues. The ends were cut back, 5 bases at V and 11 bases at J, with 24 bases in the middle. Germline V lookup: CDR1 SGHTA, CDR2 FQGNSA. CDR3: CASSPLGERLGDAFF. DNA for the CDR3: TGTGCCAGCAGCCCACTAGGGGAAAGATTGGGGGACGCTTTCTTT.

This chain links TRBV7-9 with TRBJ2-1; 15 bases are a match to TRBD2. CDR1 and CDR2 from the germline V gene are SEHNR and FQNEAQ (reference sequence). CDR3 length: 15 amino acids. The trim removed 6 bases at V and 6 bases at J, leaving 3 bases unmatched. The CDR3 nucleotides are TGTGCCAGCAGTGGACTAGCGGGAGGGGGCAATGAGCAGTTCTTC. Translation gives CASSGLAGGGNEQFF.

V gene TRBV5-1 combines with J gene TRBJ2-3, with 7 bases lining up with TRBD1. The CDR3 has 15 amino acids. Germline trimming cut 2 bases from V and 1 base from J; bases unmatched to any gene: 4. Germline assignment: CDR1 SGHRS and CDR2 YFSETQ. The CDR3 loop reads CASSLDRVGTDTQYF. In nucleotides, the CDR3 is TGCGCCAGCAGCTTAGACAGGGTAGGCACAGATACGCAGTATTTT.

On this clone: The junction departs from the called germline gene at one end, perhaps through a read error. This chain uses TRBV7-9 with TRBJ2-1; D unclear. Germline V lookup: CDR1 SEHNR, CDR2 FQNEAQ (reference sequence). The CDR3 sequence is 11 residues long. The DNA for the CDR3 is TGTGCCAGCAGCTCCTCCAATGAGCAGTTCTTC. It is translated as CASSSSNEQFF.

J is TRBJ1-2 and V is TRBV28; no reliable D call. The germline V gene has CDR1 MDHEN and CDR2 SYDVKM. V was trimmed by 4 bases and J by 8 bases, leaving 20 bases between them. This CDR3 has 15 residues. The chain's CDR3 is CASSSADRLKFGYTF. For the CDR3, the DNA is TGTGCCAGCAGTTCAGCGGACCGCCTAAAGTTCGGCTACACCTTC.

In DNA form, the CDR3 reads TGTGCCAGCAGCTTGGGGACAGTAAATCAGCCCCAGCATTTT. As protein: CASSLGTVNQPQHF. This chain links TRBV5-4 with TRBJ1-5, with TRBD1 as a possible D gene (6 bases). Between the trimmed V and J ends, which lost 0 bases and 4 bases, there was a span of 8 bases. The germline V gene encodes CDR1 SGHNT and CDR2 YYREEE (reference sequence). CDR3 size: 14 residues.

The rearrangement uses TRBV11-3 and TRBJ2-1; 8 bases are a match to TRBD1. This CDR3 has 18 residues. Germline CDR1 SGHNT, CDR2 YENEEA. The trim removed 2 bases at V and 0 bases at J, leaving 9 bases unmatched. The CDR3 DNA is TGTGCCAGCAGCTTATCCCGGGACAGGTGGGGCTCCTACAATGAGCAGTTCTTC. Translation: CASSLSRDRWGSYNEQFF.

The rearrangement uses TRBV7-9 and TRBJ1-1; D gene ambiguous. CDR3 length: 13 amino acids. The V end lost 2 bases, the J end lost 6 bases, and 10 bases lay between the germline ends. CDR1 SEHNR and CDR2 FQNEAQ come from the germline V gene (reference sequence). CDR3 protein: CASSLMSQAEAFF. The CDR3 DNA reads TGTGCCAGCAGCTTAATGTCCCAGGCTGAAGCTTTCTTT.

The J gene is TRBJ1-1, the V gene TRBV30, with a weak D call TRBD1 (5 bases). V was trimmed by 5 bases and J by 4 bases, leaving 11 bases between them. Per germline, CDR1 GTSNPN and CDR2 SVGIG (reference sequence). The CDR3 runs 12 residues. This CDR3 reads CAWGVGGTEAFF. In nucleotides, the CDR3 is TGTGCCTGGGGCGTGGGGGGCACTGAAGCTTTCTTT.

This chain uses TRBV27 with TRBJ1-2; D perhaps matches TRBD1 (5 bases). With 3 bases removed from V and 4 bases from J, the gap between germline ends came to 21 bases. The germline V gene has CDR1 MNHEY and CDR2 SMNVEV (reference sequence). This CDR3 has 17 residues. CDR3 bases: TGTGCCAGCAGTTTCCTCGGGCCGACCCAGGGCGGCTATGGCTACACCTTC. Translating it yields CASSFLGPTQGGYGYTF.

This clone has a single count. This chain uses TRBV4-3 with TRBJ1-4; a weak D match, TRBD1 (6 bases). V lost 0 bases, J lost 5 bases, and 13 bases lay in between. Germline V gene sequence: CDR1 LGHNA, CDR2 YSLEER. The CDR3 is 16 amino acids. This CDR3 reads CASSQDPQGFNEKLFF. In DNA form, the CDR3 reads TGCGCCAGCAGCCAAGATCCTCAGGGGTTCAATGAAAAACTGTTTTTT.

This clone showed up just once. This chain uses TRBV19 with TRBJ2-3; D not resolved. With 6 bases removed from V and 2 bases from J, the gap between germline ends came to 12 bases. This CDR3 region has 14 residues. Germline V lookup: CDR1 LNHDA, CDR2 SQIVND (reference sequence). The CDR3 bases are TGTGCCAGTAGCCCCTTGGGCCACACAGATACGCAGTATTTT. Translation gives CASSPLGHTDTQYF.

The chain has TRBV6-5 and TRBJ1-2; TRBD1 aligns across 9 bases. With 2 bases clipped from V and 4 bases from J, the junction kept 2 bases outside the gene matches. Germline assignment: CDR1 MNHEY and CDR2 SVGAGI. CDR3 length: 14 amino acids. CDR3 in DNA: TGTGCCAGCAGTTACCTGACAGGGGGCTATGGCTACACCTTC. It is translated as CASSYLTGGYGYTF.

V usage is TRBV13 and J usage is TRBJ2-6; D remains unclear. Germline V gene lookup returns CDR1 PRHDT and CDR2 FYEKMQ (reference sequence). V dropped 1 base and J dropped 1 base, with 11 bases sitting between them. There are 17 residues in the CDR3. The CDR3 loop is CASSLDSRTSGANVLTF. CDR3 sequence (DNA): TGTGCCAGCAGCTTAGATAGCCGAACTTCTGGGGCCAACGTCCTGACTTTC.

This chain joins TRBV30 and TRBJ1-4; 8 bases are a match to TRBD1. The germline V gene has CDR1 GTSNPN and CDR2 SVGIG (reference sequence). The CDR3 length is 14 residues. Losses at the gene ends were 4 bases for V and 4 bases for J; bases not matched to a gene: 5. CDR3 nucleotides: TGTGCCTGGACCAGGACAGGGTATAATGAAAAACTGTTTTTT. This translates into CAWTRTGYNEKLFF.

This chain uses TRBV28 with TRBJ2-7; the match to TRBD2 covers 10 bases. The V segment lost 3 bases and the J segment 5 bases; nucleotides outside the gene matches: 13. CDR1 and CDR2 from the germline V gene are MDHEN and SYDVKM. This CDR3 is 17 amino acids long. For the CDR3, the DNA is TGTGCCAGCAGTTTCGGGACAGTCTCTAGCGGGAGCGACGAGCAGTACTTC. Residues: CASSFGTVSSGSDEQYF.

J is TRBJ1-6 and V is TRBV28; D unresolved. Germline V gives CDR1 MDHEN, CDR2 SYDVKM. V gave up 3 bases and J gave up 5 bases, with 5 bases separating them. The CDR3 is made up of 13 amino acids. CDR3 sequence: CASSLLDNSPLHF. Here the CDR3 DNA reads TGTGCCAGCAGTTTGTTGGATAATTCACCCCTCCACTTT.

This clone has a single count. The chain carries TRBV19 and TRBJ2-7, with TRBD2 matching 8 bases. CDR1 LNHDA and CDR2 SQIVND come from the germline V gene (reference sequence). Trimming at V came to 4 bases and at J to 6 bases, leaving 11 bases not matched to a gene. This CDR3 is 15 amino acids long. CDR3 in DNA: TGTGCCAGTAGTACCGGGACTAGTGGTTATCGCGAGCAGTACTTC. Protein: CASSTGTSGYREQYF.

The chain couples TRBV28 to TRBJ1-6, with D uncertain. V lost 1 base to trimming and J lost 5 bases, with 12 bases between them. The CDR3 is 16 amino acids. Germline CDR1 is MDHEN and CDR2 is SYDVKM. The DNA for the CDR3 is TGTGCCAGCAGTTTATCGGGCAGCAATAATAATTCACCCCTCCACTTT. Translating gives CASSLSGSNNNSPLHF.

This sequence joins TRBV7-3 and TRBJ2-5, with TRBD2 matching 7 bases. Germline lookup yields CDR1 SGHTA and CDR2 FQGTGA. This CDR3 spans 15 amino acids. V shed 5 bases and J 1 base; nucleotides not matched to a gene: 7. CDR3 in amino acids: CASSPALAAQETQYF. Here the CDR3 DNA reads TGTGCCAGCAGCCCAGCTCTAGCGGCCCAAGAGACCCAGTACTTC.